This T cell receptor (beta chain) comes out of a study of CD8 T cells in ankylosing spondylitis. TCRdb analysed the 5' RACE reads with MiXCR anew, one entry per CDR3 protein. In the table there are approximately 340,000 distinct CDR3 sequences, approximately 15% of which are singletons. The study's findings and limits: Disease-linked clones proved CD8+ and comparatively uncommon in peripheral blood. Earlier work had already found some motif variants in reactive arthritis synovial fluid and blood.

CDR1 is SNHLY and CDR2 is FYNNEI in the germline V gene. Trimming cost V 5 bases and J 6 bases, with 22 bases left between them. This CDR3 is 16 amino acids long. As concerns this clonotype: Its antigen is still unknown.

Sequencing was carried out using blood, either unsorted or a sorted T cell fraction (not recorded which). This clonotype was sampled from a male donor with ankylosing spondylitis or in good health (not recorded which). This chain connects TRBV2 to TRBJ1-2, with a possible D match to TRBD1 (5 bases). CDR3 sequence (DNA): TGTGCCAGCAGTACAAGACAGCCTATAACTAGCGATGGCTACACCTTC. As protein: CASSTRQPITSDGYTF.